What follows are 30 T cell receptor beta chains derived from one specimen sequenced in a study of shared clonotypes between healthy human individuals. Method: immunoSEQ multiplex PCR; TCRdb's copy keeps in-frame clones and lacks some. The sample yields under 1,100,000 clones, 65% to 80% seen once. The specimen sequenced was memory CD4+ T cells sorted from blood. Described subset: CD45RA-negative fraction. Source of these receptors: a young man in good health.

The chain links TRBV5-1 to TRBJ2-5, with 9 bases that match TRBD2. CDR1 is SGHRS, CDR2 YFSETQ, per germline. The CDR3 is 14 amino acids. The junction had 6 bases not matched to a gene; V was cut back by 4 bases and J by 5 bases. The CDR3 sequence: CASSRAGGGETQYF. The CDR3 DNA reads as TGCGCCAGCAGCCGAGCGGGGGGCGGTGAGACCCAGTACTTC.

This chain connects TRBV6-6 to TRBJ2-2, with 9 nucleotides matching TRBD1. V was clipped by 6 bases and J by 7 bases; unmatched bases: 12. The CDR3 consists of 16 residues. The V gene's germline CDR1 is MNHNY and CDR2 SVGAGI (reference sequence). CDR3 nucleotide sequence: TGTGCCAGCAGAAACCTGGGACAGGGAGGGATCGGGGAGCTGTTTTTT. It encodes CASRNLGQGGIGELFF.

This clone was seen many times. One end of the junction varies from germline; a read error may be responsible. This chain joins TRBV30 and TRBJ2-1, with 9 bases fitting TRBD1. The CDR3 contains 12 residues. Germline V lookup: CDR1 GTSNPN, CDR2 SVGIG (reference sequence). The CDR3 bases are TGTGCCGGGGAGGCCCGGCCGGGACAGGGACTCTTC. Translating gives CAGEARPGQGLF.

The J gene is TRBJ1-5, the V gene TRBV15, with 7 bases that match TRBD1. The germline V gene encodes CDR1 LNHNV and CDR2 YYDKDF (reference sequence). CDR3 size: 15 residues. The CDR3 loop is CATQLDRAYNQPQHF. The CDR3, as DNA: TGTGCAACACAATTAGACAGGGCCTACAATCAGCCCCAGCATTTT.

The genes are TRBV5-4 and TRBJ1-1; D is perhaps TRBD1 (5 bases). Trimming pared 2 bases from V and 0 bases from J, leaving 11 bases between. The germline V gene encodes CDR1 SGHNT and CDR2 YYREEE (reference sequence). This CDR3 spans 15 amino acids. As DNA, the CDR3 is TGTGCCAGCAGCTTTAACAGGCTCCTGAACACTGAAGCTTTCTTT. Its protein product is CASSFNRLLNTEAFF.

This chain connects TRBV7-6 to TRBJ2-1; TRBD1 matches 7 bases. This CDR3 comprises 14 residues. The ends lost 4 bases at V and 4 bases at J; junction bases unmatched: 4. Germline assignment: CDR1 SGHVS and CDR2 FNYEAQ. The CDR3, as DNA: TGTGCCAGCAGCTCGACAGGGTCTTACAATGAGCAGTTCTTC. Its protein is CASSSTGSYNEQFF.

This sequence joins TRBV18 and TRBJ2-7, with a possible D match to TRBD2 (6 bases). V lost 3 bases and J 2 bases, leaving 14 bases between the germline ends. The CDR3 length is 15 residues. Germline values: CDR1 KGHSH, CDR2 LQKENI. The CDR3 sequence: CASSPRERGTYEQYF. CDR3 in DNA: TGTGCCAGCTCACCCCGGGAGAGGGGCACCTACGAGCAGTACTTC.

On this clone itself: Other DNA sequences within the sample encode an identical CDR3. J is TRBJ2-7 and V is TRBV20-1, with a possible D match to TRBD2 (6 bases). The germline V gene encodes CDR1 DFQATT and CDR2 SNEGSKA (reference sequence). V lost 2 bases and J lost 6, with 8 bases in between. CDR3 size: 11 residues. This chain's CDR3 is CSARSGAEQYF. CDR3 in DNA: TGCAGTGCTAGATCGGGAGCCGAGCAGTACTTC.

The rearrangement joins TRBV5-6 to TRBJ1-5; 7 bases map to TRBD1. The length of the CDR3 is 15 residues. Germline V gene sequence: CDR1 SGHDT, CDR2 YYEEEE. The junction had 6 bases not matched to a gene; V was cut back by 4 bases and J by 2 bases. The CDR3 region has the DNA TGTGCCAGCAGCGGAACCGGGACAGGCAATCAGCCCCAGCATTTT. Protein sequence: CASSGTGTGNQPQHF. Complete variable domain (other parts from reference TRBV5-6 and TRBJ1-5): DAGVTQSPTHLIKTRGQQVTLRCSPKSGHDTVSWYQQALGQGPQFIFQYYEEEERQRGNFPDRFSGHQFPNYSSELNVNALLLGDSALYLCASSGTGTGNQPQHFGDGTRLSIL.

The CDR3 region is CASRTQGAGANQPQHF. The CDR3 DNA reads TGTGCCAGTCGAACTCAGGGGGCTGGGGCCAATCAGCCCCAGCATTTT. The V and J genes are TRBV19 and TRBJ1-5; 8 nucleotides align to TRBD1. The CDR3 has 16 amino acids. The ends lost 8 bases at V and 3 bases at J; junction bases unmatched: 12. Germline CDR1 LNHDA, CDR2 SQIVND (reference sequence).

The chain couples TRBV11-2 to TRBJ2-1; 10 nucleotides agree with TRBD2. CDR3 length: 14 amino acids. Germline loops: CDR1 SGHAT, CDR2 FQNNGV. Trimming removed 4 bases from V and 8 bases from J; junction bases left unmatched: 5. Written as DNA, the CDR3 is TGTGCCAGCAGCTCCCAGCGGGGGGGCTATGAGCAGTTCTTC. It is translated as CASSSQRGGYEQFF.

The CDR3 sequence: CASGLGLGSSYEQYF. In DNA form, the CDR3 reads TGTGCTAGTGGTTTGGGGCTCGGCAGTTCCTACGAGCAGTACTTC. The chain recombines TRBV12-5 with TRBJ2-7; no firm D call. The ends were cut back, 1 base at V and 1 base at J, with 11 bases in the middle. The CDR3 contains 15 residues. Germline lookup yields CDR1 LGHNT and CDR2 FRNRAP.

This clone was detected once. V usage is TRBV7-9 and J usage is TRBJ2-7; TRBD1 matches at 7 bases. Germline trimming cut 7 bases from V and 5 bases from J; bases unmatched to any gene: 5. The CDR3 runs to 12 residues. Germline V lookup: CDR1 SEHNR, CDR2 FQNEAQ (reference sequence). The CDR3 DNA follows: TGTGCCAGCACCACGGGACAGAACGAGCAGTACTTC. The encoded protein is CASTTGQNEQYF.

This chain joins TRBV7-9 and TRBJ2-2; TRBD1 aligns across 7 bases. The CDR3 extends over 15 amino acids. V was pared by 6 bases and J by 4 bases, with 8 bases of the junction left unmatched. From germline, CDR1 is SEHNR and CDR2 FQNEAQ (reference sequence). CDR3 nucleotide sequence: TGTGCCAGCAGACGAGGGACAGCCACCACCGGGGAGCTGTTTTTT. Amino acid sequence: CASRRGTATTGELFF.

V is TRBV11-2 and J is TRBJ2-7; D remains ambiguous. V lost 3 bases, J lost 8 bases, and 8 bases lay in between. This CDR3 is 11 amino acids long. Per the germline V gene, CDR1 is SGHAT and CDR2 is FQNNGV. This CDR3 reads CASSLMTKQYF. CDR3 bases: TGTGCCAGCAGCTTGATGACAAAGCAGTACTTC.

The rearrangement joins TRBV28 to TRBJ2-7; 9 nucleotides align to TRBD1. The J segment lost 7 bases and the V segment lost 5 bases, leaving 9 bases of the junction unmatched. The CDR3 is 14 amino acids. Per the germline V gene, CDR1 is MDHEN and CDR2 is SYDVKM. CDR3 region: CASSPHGTGREQYF. The CDR3 nucleotides are TGTGCCAGCAGTCCGCACGGGACAGGGAGGGAGCAGTACTTC.

A note on this clone: Other DNA sequences in the sample encode the same CDR3. The chain recombines TRBV5-4 with TRBJ2-3, with a possible D match to TRBD1 (6 bases). Trimming took off 5 bases at V and 4 bases at J, with 11 bases between the two ends. The CDR3 is made up of 13 amino acids. Germline-derived CDR1 and CDR2 are SGHNT and YYREEE (reference sequence). CDR3 loop: CASSLQGPDTQYF. The CDR3 coding sequence is TGTGCCAGCAGTTTACAGGGCCCAGATACGCAGTATTTT.

There are a few counts of this clone. The rearrangement uses TRBV6-6 and TRBJ1-1; no clear D gene. Trimming removed 7 bases at V and 5 bases at J, with 8 bases between. The CDR3 has 11 amino acids. CDR1 is MNHNY and CDR2 is SVGAGI in the germline V gene (reference sequence). The CDR3 loop reads CASIGWTEAFF. The DNA for the CDR3 is TGTGCCAGCATCGGTTGGACTGAAGCTTTCTTT.

This rearrangement joins TRBV15 to TRBJ2-5, with a weak D call TRBD2 (5 bases). The CDR3 covers 16 residues. The V gene's germline CDR1 is LNHNV and CDR2 YYDKDF (reference sequence). Trimming pared 0 bases from V and 0 bases from J, leaving 11 bases between. The CDR3 DNA reads as TGTGCCACCAGCAGAGATGTACGGGGTGACCAAGAGACCCAGTACTTC. Protein: CATSRDVRGDQETQYF.

The chain is built from TRBV10-2 and TRBJ2-5; D may be TRBD1 (6 bases). In germline, CDR1 is WSHSY, CDR2 SAAADI. The CDR3 is 14 amino acids. The germline V and J ends were trimmed by 3 bases and 5 bases, with 13 bases remaining between them. The CDR3: CASSEGGKSETQYF. For the CDR3, the DNA is TGCGCCAGCAGTGAAGGGGGAAAGTCGGAGACCCAGTACTTC.

The V gene is TRBV9, the J gene TRBJ2-3, with 10 bases that match TRBD2. The CDR3 runs 18 residues. The germline V gene encodes CDR1 SGDLS and CDR2 YYNGEE. With V trimmed by 0 bases and J by 2 bases, 9 bases remained unmatched. The chain's CDR3 is CASSVGSGGTAYTDTQYF. CDR3 nucleotides: TGTGCCAGCAGCGTAGGTAGCGGGGGGACCGCCTACACAGATACGCAGTATTTT.

This clone was counted between two and nine times. The chain employs TRBV7-2 and TRBJ2-1; D is ambiguous. V lost 2 bases and J 10 bases, leaving 6 bases between the germline ends. Germline V gene data show CDR1 as SGHTA and CDR2 as FQGNSA. The CDR3 totals 11 residues. CDR3 sequence (DNA): TGTGCCAGCAGCTTAAAACAGGAGCAGTTCTTC. This codes for CASSLKQEQFF.

A few counts support this clone. The chain combines TRBV6-1 with TRBJ2-1, with 9 bases that match TRBD2. The CDR3 has 17 amino acids. With 3 bases clipped from V and 2 bases from J, the junction kept 8 bases outside the gene matches. Germline V gene data show CDR1 as MNHNS and CDR2 as SASEGT. CDR3 loop: CASSDSLTSGPYNEQFF. CDR3 nucleotides: TGTGCCAGCAGTGATTCCTTGACTAGCGGCCCCTACAATGAGCAGTTCTTC.

There are a few counts of this clone. The rearrangement links TRBV6-5 to TRBJ1-2; 8 nucleotides match TRBD1. The CDR3 extends over 16 amino acids. J lost 2 bases, V lost 4 bases, and 9 bases had no gene match. Germline assignment: CDR1 MNHEY and CDR2 SVGAGI. This chain's CDR3 is CASSSPPGGPNYGYTF. The CDR3 DNA reads as TGTGCCAGCAGTTCGCCGCCAGGGGGCCCGAACTATGGCTACACCTTC.

Points on this clone: The sample carries other DNA sequences with the same CDR3. The J gene is TRBJ2-6, the V gene TRBV18; D call uncertain. The CDR3 totals 15 residues. V was clipped by 1 base and J by 2 bases, with 6 bases between them. Germline CDR1 KGHSH, CDR2 LQKENI. Here the CDR3 DNA reads TGTGCCAGCTCACCACAGGGAACTGGGGCCAACGTCCTGACTTTC. It specifies CASSPQGTGANVLTF.

The V call is TRBV7-2, the J call TRBJ2-5; TRBD2 matches 8 bases. The V segment lost 4 bases and the J segment 2 bases; nucleotides outside the gene matches: 6. This CDR3 has 15 amino acids. CDR1 and CDR2 (germline): SGHTA, FQGNSA. CDR3 amino acids: CASSSGLGAQETQYF. In DNA form, the CDR3 reads TGTGCCAGCAGCTCGGGACTAGGGGCTCAAGAGACCCAGTACTTC.

The chain recombines TRBV28 with TRBJ1-6; weak D call: TRBD1 (6 bases). The germline V gene has CDR1 MDHEN and CDR2 SYDVKM. V gave up 5 bases and J gave up 6 bases, with 14 bases separating them. The CDR3 extends over 15 amino acids. CDR3 protein: CASSPQGGSNSPLHF. CDR3 in DNA: TGTGCCAGCAGTCCACAAGGGGGGTCTAATTCACCCCTCCACTTT.

CDR3 protein: CASSLRAGGQELYGYTF. CDR3 DNA: TGTGCCAGCAGCTTAAGGGCAGGGGGCCAGGAACTATATGGCTACACCTTC. This sequence joins TRBV7-8 and TRBJ1-2, with 8 bases lining up with TRBD1. CDR3 size: 17 residues. J was trimmed by 5 bases and V by 2 bases; bases with no gene match: 13. The germline CDR1 and CDR2 sequences are SGHVS and FQNEAQ.

The count of this clone is one. This chain uses TRBV2 with TRBJ2-5, with D hard to call. V lost 2 bases, J lost 4 bases, and 8 bases lay in between. In germline, CDR1 is SNHLY, CDR2 FYNNEI. There are 13 residues in the CDR3. As DNA, the CDR3 is TGTGCCAGCAGTGAACTAGTTAGAGAGACCCAGTACTTC. It codes for CASSELVRETQYF.

This rearrangement joins TRBV11-3 to TRBJ2-1, with D perhaps TRBD1 (6 bases). CDR1 is SGHNT, CDR2 YENEEA, per germline. Trimming cost V 0 bases and J 10 bases, with 16 bases left between them. The CDR3 sequence is 15 residues long. CDR3 bases: TGTGCCAGCAGCTTAGAAAACAGGGTACTGGGGGAGCAGTTCTTC. It codes for CASSLENRVLGEQFF. Complete variable domain (other parts from reference TRBV11-3 and TRBJ2-1): EAGVVQSPRYKIIEKKQPVAFWCNPISGHNTLYWYLQNLGQGPELLIRYENEEAVDDSQLPKDRFSAERLKGVDSTLKIQPAELGDSAVYLCASSLENRVLGEQFFGPGTRLTVL.